The rows below give T cell receptor beta chains drawn from one sample of a study of breast tumors, draining lymph nodes, adjacent tissues. TCRdb re-analysed the multiplex PCR reads in MiXCR, keeping a single row per CDR3 protein. The repertoire holds approximately 200,000 distinct CDR3 sequences, 31% seen once, with roughly 4% in the top ten. The sample was axillary lymph node tissue. The receptors come from a female donor with breast cancer. Some clones in this sample may be carry-over from other donors' samples. Each CDR3 is given with its conserved first and last residue. Fields, in order: clone size, V gene, D gene, J gene, CDR3 protein, CDR3 DNA. A D gene is named only where the DNA matches it firmly. Clone size is not always given. Where it is, it says once, few, many or a class for expanded clones.

clone_size: many
v_call: TRBV20-1
d_call: NA
j_call: TRBJ2-7
cdr3_aa: CSAREQNYEQYF
cdr3_nt: TGCAGTGCTAGAGAACAGAACTACGAGCAGTACTTC

clone_size: many
v_call: TRBV20-1
d_call: TRBD2
j_call: TRBJ2-3
cdr3_aa: CSAPTSGGASDTQYF
cdr3_nt: TGCAGTGCTCCGACTAGCGGGGGGGCCTCAGATACGCAGTATTTT

clone_size: NA
v_call: TRBV6-5
d_call: TRBD1
j_call: TRBJ1-5
cdr3_aa: CASSHSGQGQPQHF
cdr3_nt: TGTGCCAGCAGTCACTCAGGACAGGGACAGCCCCAGCATTTT

clone_size: NA
v_call: TRBV5-1
d_call: NA
j_call: TRBJ1-2
cdr3_aa: CASSLARGMGGYNF
cdr3_nt: TGCGCCAGCAGCTTGGCCAGGGGCATGGGCGGCTACAACTTC

clone_size: NA
v_call: TRBV9
d_call: TRBD2
j_call: TRBJ2-3
cdr3_aa: CASSQAGEIDTQYF
cdr3_nt: TGCGCCAGCAGCCAAGCGGGAGAAATAGATACGCAGTATTTT

clone_size: NA
v_call: TRBV6-2/TRBV6-3
d_call: NA
j_call: TRBJ2-7
cdr3_aa: CASSYRWRDGLTYEQYF
cdr3_nt: TGTGCCAGCAGTTATCGATGGCGGGACGGGCTAACCTACGAGCAGTACTTC

clone_size: many
v_call: TRBV6-1
d_call: NA
j_call: TRBJ2-7
cdr3_aa: CASSETQYVEQYF
cdr3_nt: TGTGCCAGCAGTGAAACACAGTACGTCGAGCAGTACTTC

clone_size: few
v_call: TRBV5-1
d_call: NA
j_call: TRBJ1-1
cdr3_aa: CASSLPPPNTEAFF
cdr3_nt: TGCGCCAGCAGCTTGCCCCCACCGAACACTGAAGCTTTCTTT

clone_size: NA
v_call: TRBV19
d_call: NA
j_call: TRBJ2-7
cdr3_aa: CASSIGSRAGLYEQYF
cdr3_nt: TGTGCCAGTAGTATCGGCTCCCGGGCAGGGCTCTACGAGCAGTACTTC

clone_size: NA
v_call: TRBV5-1
d_call: TRBD1
j_call: TRBJ1-1
cdr3_aa: CASSRSGGRNTEAFF
cdr3_nt: TGCGCCAGCAGTAGATCAGGGGGCCGGAACACTGAAGCTTTCTTT

clone_size: NA
v_call: TRBV12-3/TRBV12-4
d_call: NA
j_call: TRBJ1-2
cdr3_aa: CASSFNPANGYTF
cdr3_nt: TGTGCCAGCAGTTTCAACCCGGCTAATGGCTACACCTTC

clone_size: few
v_call: TRBV6-4
d_call: TRBD2
j_call: TRBJ2-3
cdr3_aa: CASSVGLAATDMQYF
cdr3_nt: TGTGCCAGCAGCGTCGGACTAGCGGCGACAGATATGCAGTATTTT

clone_size: many
v_call: TRBV29-1
d_call: NA
j_call: TRBJ1-5
cdr3_aa: CSAIVPRGGMGNQPQHF
cdr3_nt: TGCAGCGCTATAGTTCCTCGGGGGGGCATGGGCAATCAGCCCCAGCATTTT

clone_size: many
v_call: TRBV6-5
d_call: TRBD2
j_call: TRBJ2-7
cdr3_aa: CATTSVSSYEQYF
cdr3_nt: TGTGCCACCACTAGCGTTTCCTCCTACGAGCAGTACTTC

clone_size: NA
v_call: TRBV6-1
d_call: NA
j_call: TRBJ1-4
cdr3_aa: CASRHPSLATNEKLFF
cdr3_nt: TGTGCCAGCAGACACCCAAGCCTTGCAACTAATGAAAAACTGTTTTTT

clone_size: many
v_call: TRBV9
d_call: TRBD1
j_call: TRBJ2-1
cdr3_aa: CASSVGQGRVYNEQFF
cdr3_nt: TGTGCCAGCAGCGTAGGACAGGGAAGGGTTTACAATGAGCAGTTCTTC

clone_size: many
v_call: TRBV7-3
d_call: TRBD1
j_call: TRBJ2-3
cdr3_aa: CASSLIGTGSDTQYF
cdr3_nt: TGTGCCAGCAGCTTAATTGGGACAGGGTCAGATACGCAGTATTTT

clone_size: few
v_call: TRBV6-5
d_call: NA
j_call: TRBJ2-5
cdr3_aa: CASSPQGGLQETQYF
cdr3_nt: TGTGCCAGCAGTCCCCAGGGGGGCCTCCAAGAGACCCAGTACTTC

clone_size: many
v_call: TRBV5-1
d_call: TRBD1
j_call: TRBJ1-2
cdr3_aa: CASSSGQAARGYTF
cdr3_nt: TGCGCCAGCAGCTCGGGACAGGCGGCGAGGGGCTACACCTTC

clone_size: many
v_call: TRBV20-1
d_call: TRBD2
j_call: TRBJ2-1
cdr3_aa: CSARVRAGGPVEQFF
cdr3_nt: TGCAGTGCTAGAGTTAGGGCGGGAGGGCCGGTTGAGCAGTTCTTC

clone_size: many
v_call: TRBV7-8
d_call: TRBD2
j_call: TRBJ2-7
cdr3_aa: CASSLQREGYEQYF
cdr3_nt: TGTGCCAGCAGCCTTCAGCGGGAGGGCTACGAGCAGTACTTC

clone_size: many
v_call: TRBV18
d_call: TRBD1
j_call: TRBJ2-7
cdr3_aa: CASSPATGGQSYEQYF
cdr3_nt: TGTGCCAGCTCACCAGCGACAGGGGGGCAGTCCTACGAGCAGTACTTC

clone_size: NA
v_call: TRBV12-3/TRBV12-4
d_call: NA
j_call: TRBJ1-3
cdr3_aa: CASSQGRYGYTIYF
cdr3_nt: TGTGCCAGCAGTCAGGGTCGCTATGGCTACACCATATATTTT

clone_size: many
v_call: TRBV9
d_call: TRBD2
j_call: TRBJ2-3
cdr3_aa: CASSGTSGISDTQYF
cdr3_nt: TGTGCCAGCAGCGGGACTAGCGGGATTTCAGATACGCAGTATTTT

clone_size: many
v_call: TRBV18
d_call: NA
j_call: TRBJ1-4
cdr3_aa: CASSLEGFGKLFF
cdr3_nt: TGTGCCAGCTCCCTGGAGGGGTTTGGAAAACTGTTTTTT

clone_size: few
v_call: TRBV7-3
d_call: NA
j_call: TRBJ1-1
cdr3_aa: CASSLSGGSSGAFF
cdr3_nt: TGTGCCAGCAGCTTATCCGGGGGCTCCTCGGGAGCTTTCTTT

clone_size: many
v_call: TRBV2
d_call: NA
j_call: TRBJ2-3
cdr3_aa: CASSGPLPDHPRTDTQYF
cdr3_nt: TGTGCCAGCAGTGGACCGCTTCCTGACCACCCACGCACAGATACGCAGTATTTT

clone_size: NA
v_call: TRBV20-1
d_call: NA
j_call: TRBJ2-5
cdr3_aa: CSAREREGGETQYF
cdr3_nt: TGCAGTGCTAGAGAAAGGGAGGGGGGCGAGACCCAGTACTTC

clone_size: NA
v_call: TRBV6-4
d_call: NA
j_call: TRBJ2-1
cdr3_aa: CASSLRQGPYNEQFF
cdr3_nt: TGTGCCAGCAGTCTCCGGCAGGGCCCCTACAATGAGCAGTTCTTC

clone_size: NA
v_call: TRBV12-3/TRBV12-4
d_call: TRBD1
j_call: TRBJ1-6
cdr3_aa: CASSLSAGTASPLHF
cdr3_nt: TGTGCCAGCAGTTTATCGGCCGGGACAGCTTCACCCCTCCACTTT

clone_size: many
v_call: TRBV29-1
d_call: NA
j_call: TRBJ2-1
cdr3_aa: CSVEAQDFSSYNEQFF
cdr3_nt: TGCAGCGTTGAAGCCCAGGACTTTTCTTCCTACAATGAGCAGTTCTTC

clone_size: once
v_call: TRBV2
d_call: NA
j_call: TRBJ2-1
cdr3_aa: CASAPRAGEVDFF
cdr3_nt: TGTGCCAGCGCTCCCCGGGCAGGGGAGGTGGACTTCTTC

clone_size: many
v_call: TRBV2
d_call: TRBD1
j_call: TRBJ1-2
cdr3_aa: CASSEEGRGVDGYTF
cdr3_nt: TGTGCCAGCAGTGAAGAGGGCAGGGGGGTGGATGGCTACACCTTC

clone_size: many
v_call: TRBV29-1
d_call: TRBD1
j_call: TRBJ1-2
cdr3_aa: CSVEAVETGGDPYGYTF
cdr3_nt: TGCAGCGTTGAAGCTGTAGAAACAGGGGGCGATCCCTATGGCTACACCTTC

clone_size: many
v_call: TRBV6-5
d_call: TRBD2
j_call: TRBJ2-1
cdr3_aa: CASSRGGGNNEQFF
cdr3_nt: TGTGCCAGCAGCCGAGGCGGGGGGAACAATGAGCAGTTCTTC

clone_size: NA
v_call: TRBV14
d_call: TRBD1
j_call: TRBJ2-7
cdr3_aa: CASSRADRVQSEQYF
cdr3_nt: TGTGCCAGCAGTCGAGCAGACAGGGTCCAATCCGAGCAGTACTTC

clone_size: many
v_call: TRBV7-9
d_call: TRBD2
j_call: TRBJ2-1
cdr3_aa: CASSLFLQRGGNEQFF
cdr3_nt: TGTGCCAGCAGCTTATTTCTCCAGCGGGGTGGCAATGAGCAGTTCTTC

clone_size: many
v_call: TRBV11-2
d_call: TRBD1
j_call: TRBJ2-1
cdr3_aa: CASSLDPFGTGINNEQFF
cdr3_nt: TGTGCCAGCAGCTTAGATCCCTTCGGGACAGGGATCAACAATGAGCAGTTCTTC

clone_size: many
v_call: TRBV7-9
d_call: NA
j_call: TRBJ2-1
cdr3_aa: CASSLHGRGSYNEQFF
cdr3_nt: TGTGCCAGCAGCTTACACGGACGCGGATCCTACAATGAGCAGTTCTTC

clone_size: many
v_call: TRBV12-3/TRBV12-4
d_call: TRBD2
j_call: TRBJ2-2
cdr3_aa: CASSPTSGGIRELFF
cdr3_nt: TGTGCCAGCAGTCCCACTAGCGGGGGGATCAGGGAGCTGTTTTTT